This TCR beta chain appears in the sequencing data of a study of cytomegalovirus exposure and HLA in healthy donors. The PCR was carried out with 60 Vbeta primers and 13 Jbeta primers. Clones were read by immunoSEQ multiplex PCR, and TCRdb kept only the in-frame ones, dropping some. Seen here are approximately 150,000 clones, nearly 80% observed once, and the top ten hold about a tenth. This clone was recorded a few times. This clonotype was sampled from a man younger than 30 in good health and CMV-seropositive. Sequenced material: PBMCs.

The CDR3 DNA reads as TGCGCCAGCAGCCCCGGCGGGAGGGGAGACGAGCAGTACTTC. As protein: CASSPGGRGDEQYF. The chain joins TRBV5-1 to TRBJ2-7; TRBD2 matches 9 bases. The CDR3 is 14 amino acids. Looked up from germline, CDR1 is SGHRS and CDR2 is YFSETQ. Trimming removed 4 bases from V and 5 bases from J; junction bases left unmatched: 7.